These 16 T cell receptor beta chains came from one sample sequenced in a study of monozygotic twins with inflammatory bowel disease. TCRdb re-analyzed the 5' RACE reads; it lists each CDR3 protein once, without DNA. This table lists under 350,000 distinct CDR3 sequences. Material for sequencing was blood. These receptors were taken from a human donor with ulcerative colitis or Crohn's disease, or a healthy co-twin of an affected twin (not recorded which).

The chain couples TRBV7-9 to TRBJ1-6; TCRdb returns TRBD1, unconfirmable since there is no DNA. Germline loops: CDR1 SEHNR, CDR2 FQNEAQ (reference sequence). This CDR3 spans 14 amino acids. CDR3 sequence reads: CASSGAPLVSPLHF.

The chain carries TRBV14 and TRBJ1-6; TCRdb returns TRBD1, unconfirmable since there is no DNA. Germline V CDR1 and CDR2: SGHDN, FVKESK. The CDR3 loop spans 16 amino acids. The CDR3 here is CASSLRQGIRNSPLHF.

This rearrangement joins TRBV29-1 to TRBJ2-7. This CDR3 is 13 amino acids long. Germline V gives CDR1 SQVTM, CDR2 ANQGSEA. The CDR3 protein is CSVVRIPTYEQYF.

The J gene is TRBJ2-1, the V gene TRBV28; TCRdb gives TRBD2 as the D gene, but with no DNA this cannot be confirmed. Germline CDR1 is MDHEN and CDR2 is SYDVKM. CDR3 length: 12 residues. The CDR3 reads CASRTTGLVTVF.

This sequence joins TRBV5-5 and TRBJ1-1. The CDR3 covers 12 residues. Germline-derived CDR1 and CDR2 are SGHKS and YYEKEE (reference sequence). The CDR3: CASSLEAVTAFF.

This chain uses TRBV4-3 with TRBJ1-2; absent DNA, TCRdb's TRBD1 call cannot be checked. The CDR3 loop spans 15 amino acids. Germline-derived CDR1 and CDR2 are LGHNA and YSLEER. This chain's CDR3 is CVSSQVQGALYGYTF.

This rearrangement joins TRBV4-1 to TRBJ1-2. The CDR3 consists of 14 residues. Germline values: CDR1 MGHRA, CDR2 YSYEKL. The CDR3 region is CASSQDLADYGYTF.

The chain is built from TRBV5-1 and TRBJ2-5. Germline CDR1 is SGHRS and CDR2 is YFSETQ. This CDR3 comprises 14 residues. CDR3: CASSLDVSLETQYF.

The chain is built from TRBV10-3 and TRBJ2-1; TCRdb proposes TRBD1, but this gene call is untestable without DNA. Germline values: CDR1 ENHRY, CDR2 SYGVKD. CDR3 length: 16 residues. CDR3 amino acids: CASQSFGTGGGYEQFF.

The genes are TRBV29-1 and TRBJ2-5; TCRdb indicates TRBD2, and absent DNA this call remains unverified. Germline V gene lookup returns CDR1 SQVTM and CDR2 ANQGSEA. The CDR3 loop spans 12 amino acids. CDR3 sequence reads: CSVEEGEETQYF.

V usage is TRBV11-3 and J usage is TRBJ2-1; TCRdb's D call of TRBD1 is untestable without DNA. Germline V CDR1 and CDR2: SGHNT, YENEEA. CDR3 size: 13 residues. The CDR3 reads CASSLGTGVEQFF.

J is TRBJ2-7 and V is TRBV20-1. Germline CDR1 and CDR2: DFQATT and SNEGSKA (reference sequence). The CDR3 length is 12 residues. This CDR3 is CSARQDIYEQYF.

The chain couples TRBV20-1 to TRBJ2-1; absent DNA, TCRdb's TRBD2 call cannot be checked. Per germline, CDR1 DFQATT and CDR2 SNEGSKA (reference sequence). This CDR3 spans 19 amino acids. The CDR3 loop is CSARDPGTSGAGRVNEQFF.

V is TRBV7-2 and J is TRBJ2-1; TCRdb indicates TRBD1, and absent DNA this call remains unverified. CDR1 and CDR2 from the germline V gene are SGHTA and FQGNSA. The CDR3 has 15 amino acids. The CDR3 region is CASSPRGQNYNEQFF.

The genes are TRBV7-9 and TRBJ1-1; the D call of TRBD1 rests on TCRdb alone, since no DNA is present to check it. Germline V gives CDR1 SEHNR, CDR2 FQNEAQ (reference sequence). The CDR3 is 14 amino acids. Here the CDR3 reads CASRDSYGNTEAFF.

The chain couples TRBV7-9 to TRBJ1-1; no DNA is available, so the TRBD1 call from TCRdb remains unchecked. This CDR3 comprises 15 residues. Germline V lookup: CDR1 SEHNR, CDR2 FQNEAQ (reference sequence). CDR3 residues: CASSLVQGEGTEAFF.